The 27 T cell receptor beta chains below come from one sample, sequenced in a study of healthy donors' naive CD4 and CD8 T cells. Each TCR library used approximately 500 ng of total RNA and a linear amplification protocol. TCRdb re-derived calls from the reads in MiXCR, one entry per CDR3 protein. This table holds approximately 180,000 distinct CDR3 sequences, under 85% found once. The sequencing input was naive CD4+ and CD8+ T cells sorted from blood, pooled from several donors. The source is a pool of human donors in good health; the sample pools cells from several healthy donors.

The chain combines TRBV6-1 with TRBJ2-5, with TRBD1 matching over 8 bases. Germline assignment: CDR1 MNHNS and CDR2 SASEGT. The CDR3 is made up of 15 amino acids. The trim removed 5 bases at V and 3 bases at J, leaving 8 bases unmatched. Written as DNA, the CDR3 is TGTGCCAGCAGTCTACAGGGGGAGAGGGAAGAGACCCAGTACTTC. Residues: CASSLQGEREETQYF.

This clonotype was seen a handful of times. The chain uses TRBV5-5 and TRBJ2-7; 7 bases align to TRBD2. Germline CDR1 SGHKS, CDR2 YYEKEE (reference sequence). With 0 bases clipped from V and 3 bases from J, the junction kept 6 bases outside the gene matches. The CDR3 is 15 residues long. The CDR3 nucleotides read TGTGCCAGCAGCTTGGTACTAGCGCGATTCTACGAGCAGTACTTC. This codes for CASSLVLARFYEQYF.

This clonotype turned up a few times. The CDR3 DNA reads as TGCAGCGTTCACGCATCGCAGTCTTTCCCGGGGAATGAGCAGTTCTTC. Its translation is CSVHASQSFPGNEQFF. V and J are TRBV29-1 and TRBJ2-1; the D gene is possibly TRBD2 (5 bases). The CDR3 is made up of 16 amino acids. With 5 bases removed from V and 7 bases from J, the gap between germline ends came to 24 bases. Germline loops: CDR1 SQVTM, CDR2 ANQGSEA.

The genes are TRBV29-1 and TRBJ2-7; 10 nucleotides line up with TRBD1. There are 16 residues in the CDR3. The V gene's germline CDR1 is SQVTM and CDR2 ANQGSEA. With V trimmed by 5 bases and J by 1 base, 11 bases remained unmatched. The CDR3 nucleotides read TGCAGCGTTAACTCCCAACGGGACAGGGGATCCTACGAGCAGTACTTC. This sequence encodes CSVNSQRDRGSYEQYF.

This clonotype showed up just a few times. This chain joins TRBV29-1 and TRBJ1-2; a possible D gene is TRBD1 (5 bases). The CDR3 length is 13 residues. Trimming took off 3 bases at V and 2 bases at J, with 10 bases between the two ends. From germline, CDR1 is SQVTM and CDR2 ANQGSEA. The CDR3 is CSVEIGGNYGYTF. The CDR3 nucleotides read TGCAGCGTTGAGATCGGGGGGAACTATGGCTACACCTTC.

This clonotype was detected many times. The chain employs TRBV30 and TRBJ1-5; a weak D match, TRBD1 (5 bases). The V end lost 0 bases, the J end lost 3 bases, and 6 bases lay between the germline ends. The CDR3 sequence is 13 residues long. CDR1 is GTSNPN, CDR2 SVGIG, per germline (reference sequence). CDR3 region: CAWSVQVNQPQHF. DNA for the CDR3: TGTGCCTGGAGTGTACAGGTCAATCAGCCCCAGCATTTT.

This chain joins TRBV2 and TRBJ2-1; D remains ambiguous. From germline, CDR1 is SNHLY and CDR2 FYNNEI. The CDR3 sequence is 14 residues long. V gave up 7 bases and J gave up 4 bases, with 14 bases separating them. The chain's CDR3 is CASTPQLTYNEQFF. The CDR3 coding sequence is TGTGCCAGCACCCCCCAACTAACTTACAATGAGCAGTTCTTC.

In DNA, the CDR3 is TGCAGCGTTGGGGGACGGGCAGAGTCTGGAAACACCATATATTTT. Protein product: CSVGGRAESGNTIYF. V usage is TRBV29-1 and J usage is TRBJ1-3; weak D call: TRBD1 (5 bases). There are 15 residues in the CDR3. Between the trimmed V and J ends, which lost 4 bases and 1 base, there was a span of 14 bases. Looked up from germline, CDR1 is SQVTM and CDR2 is ANQGSEA.

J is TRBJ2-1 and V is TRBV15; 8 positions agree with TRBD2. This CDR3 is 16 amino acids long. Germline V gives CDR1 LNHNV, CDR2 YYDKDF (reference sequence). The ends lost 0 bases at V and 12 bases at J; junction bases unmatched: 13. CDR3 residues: CATSRDYAAGDVGQFF. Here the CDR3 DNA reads TGTGCCACCAGCAGAGATTACGCAGCGGGAGATGTCGGGCAGTTCTTC.

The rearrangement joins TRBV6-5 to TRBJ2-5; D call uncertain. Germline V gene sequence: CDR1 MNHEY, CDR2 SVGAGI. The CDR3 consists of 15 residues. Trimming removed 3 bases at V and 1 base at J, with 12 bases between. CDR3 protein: CASSYGLGVQETQYF. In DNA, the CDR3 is TGTGCCAGCAGTTATGGGCTCGGAGTCCAAGAGACCCAGTACTTC.

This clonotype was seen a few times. DNA for the CDR3: TGCAGCGGCAGCTTTGGGACTCGGGCCGGGGAGCTGTTTTTT. Its protein product is CSGSFGTRAGELFF. The chain uses TRBV29-1 and TRBJ2-2; tentative D call: TRBD2 (6 bases). Trimming stripped 7 bases from V and 6 bases from J, with 18 bases between. The CDR3 has 14 residues. CDR1 SQVTM and CDR2 ANQGSEA come from the germline V gene.

The CDR3 sequence is CASSLDPASEQFF. DNA for the CDR3: TGCGCCAGCAGCTTGGATCCAGCGAGTGAGCAGTTCTTC. V and J are TRBV5-1 and TRBJ2-1, with D unclear. Trimming pared 0 bases from V and 9 bases from J, leaving 10 bases between. The CDR3 runs 13 residues. The germline V gene has CDR1 SGHRS and CDR2 YFSETQ.

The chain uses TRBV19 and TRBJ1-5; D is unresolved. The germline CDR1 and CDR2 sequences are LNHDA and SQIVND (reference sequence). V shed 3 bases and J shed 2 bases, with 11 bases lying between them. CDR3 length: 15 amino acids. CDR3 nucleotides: TGTGCCAGTAGTATCGAGGGATTCGGCAATCAGCCCCAGCATTTT. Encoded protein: CASSIEGFGNQPQHF.

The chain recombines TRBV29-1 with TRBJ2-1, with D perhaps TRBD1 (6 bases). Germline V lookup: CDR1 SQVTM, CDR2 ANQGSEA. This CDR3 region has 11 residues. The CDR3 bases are TGCAGTACCTTAGGGGGCAATGAGCAGTTCTTC. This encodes CSTLGGNEQFF.

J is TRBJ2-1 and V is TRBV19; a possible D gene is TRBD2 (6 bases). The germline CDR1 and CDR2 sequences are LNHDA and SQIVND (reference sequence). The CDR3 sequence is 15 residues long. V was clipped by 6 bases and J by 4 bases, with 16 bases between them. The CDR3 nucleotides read TGTGCCAGTAGCCAACCCGGGACTCTTTACAATGAGCAGTTCTTC. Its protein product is CASSQPGTLYNEQFF.

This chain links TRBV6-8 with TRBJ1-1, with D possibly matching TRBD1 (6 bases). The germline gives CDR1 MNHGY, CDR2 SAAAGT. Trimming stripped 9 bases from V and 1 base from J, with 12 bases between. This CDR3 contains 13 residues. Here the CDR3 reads CARAGGGNTEAFF. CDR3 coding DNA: TGTGCCAGGGCCGGAGGGGGGAACACTGAAGCTTTCTTT.

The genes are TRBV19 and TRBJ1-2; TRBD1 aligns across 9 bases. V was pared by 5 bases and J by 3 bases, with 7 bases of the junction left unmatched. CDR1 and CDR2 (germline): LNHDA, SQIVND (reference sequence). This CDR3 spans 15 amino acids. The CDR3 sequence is CASSGTGGAYYGYTF. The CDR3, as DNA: TGTGCCAGTAGTGGAACAGGGGGCGCTTACTATGGCTACACCTTC.

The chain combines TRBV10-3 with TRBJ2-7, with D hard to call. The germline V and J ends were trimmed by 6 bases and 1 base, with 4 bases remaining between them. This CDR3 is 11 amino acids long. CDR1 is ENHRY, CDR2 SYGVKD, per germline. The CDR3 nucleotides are TGTGCCATCAGCGGGTCCTACGAGCAGTACTTC. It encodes CAISGSYEQYF.

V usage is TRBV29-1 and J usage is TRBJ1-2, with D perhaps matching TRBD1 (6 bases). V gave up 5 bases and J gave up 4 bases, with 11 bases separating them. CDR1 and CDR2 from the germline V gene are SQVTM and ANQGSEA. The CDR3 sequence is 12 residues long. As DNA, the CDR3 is TGCAGCGTTCAACAGGGATTCTATGGCTACACCTTC. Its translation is CSVQQGFYGYTF.

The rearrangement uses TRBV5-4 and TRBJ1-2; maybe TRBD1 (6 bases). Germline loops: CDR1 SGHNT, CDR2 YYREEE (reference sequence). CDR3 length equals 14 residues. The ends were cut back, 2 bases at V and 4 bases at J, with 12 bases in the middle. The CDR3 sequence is CASSLTGIRYGYTF. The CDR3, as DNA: TGTGCCAGCAGCTTAACAGGGATTCGCTATGGCTACACCTTC.

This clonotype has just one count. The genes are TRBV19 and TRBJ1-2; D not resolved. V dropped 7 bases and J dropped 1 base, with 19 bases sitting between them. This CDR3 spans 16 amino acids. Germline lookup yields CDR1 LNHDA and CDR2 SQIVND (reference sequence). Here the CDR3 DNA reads TGTGCCAGTAAACAGTATCGTGGAGGACTTAACTATGGCTACACCTTC. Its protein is CASKQYRGGLNYGYTF. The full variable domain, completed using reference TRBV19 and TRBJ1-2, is DGGITQSPKYLFRKEGQNVTLSCEQNLNHDAMYWYRQDPGQGLRLIYYSQIVNDFQKGDIAEGYSVSREKKESFPLTVTSAQKNPTAFYLCASKQYRGGLNYGYTFGSGTRLTVV.

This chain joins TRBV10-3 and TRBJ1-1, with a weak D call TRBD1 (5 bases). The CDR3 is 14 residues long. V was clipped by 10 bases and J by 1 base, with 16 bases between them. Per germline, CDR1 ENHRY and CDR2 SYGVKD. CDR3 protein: CATSIATGNTEAFF. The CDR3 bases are TGTGCCACAAGCATAGCCACAGGGAACACTGAAGCTTTCTTT.

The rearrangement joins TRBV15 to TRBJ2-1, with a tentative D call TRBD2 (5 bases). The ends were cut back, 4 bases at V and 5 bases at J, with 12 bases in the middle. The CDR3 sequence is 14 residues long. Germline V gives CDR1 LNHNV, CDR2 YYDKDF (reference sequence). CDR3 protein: CATSTASTNNEQFF. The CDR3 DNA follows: TGTGCCACCAGCACGGCTAGCACAAACAATGAGCAGTTCTTC.

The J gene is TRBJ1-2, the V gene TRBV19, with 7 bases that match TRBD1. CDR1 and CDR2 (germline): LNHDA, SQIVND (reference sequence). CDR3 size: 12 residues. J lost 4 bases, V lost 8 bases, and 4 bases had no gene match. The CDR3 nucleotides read TGTGCCAGTCAGACAGGGCCCTATGGCTACACCTTC. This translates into CASQTGPYGYTF.

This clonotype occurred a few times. The CDR3 region is CASSPGLHQETQYF. The CDR3, as DNA: TGTGCCAGCAGCCCTGGACTTCACCAAGAGACCCAGTACTTC. V usage is TRBV12-3 or TRBV12-4 and J usage is TRBJ2-5, with D possibly matching TRBD2 (5 bases). The CDR3 totals 14 residues. Trimming pared 6 bases from V and 0 bases from J, leaving 11 bases between.

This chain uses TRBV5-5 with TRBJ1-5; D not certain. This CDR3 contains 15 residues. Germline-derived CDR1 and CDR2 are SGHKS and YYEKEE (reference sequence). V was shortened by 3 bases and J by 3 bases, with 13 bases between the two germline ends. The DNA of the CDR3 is TGTGCCAGCAGCTCCGCCAGTCTGACCAATCAGCCCCAGCATTTT. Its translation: CASSSASLTNQPQHF.

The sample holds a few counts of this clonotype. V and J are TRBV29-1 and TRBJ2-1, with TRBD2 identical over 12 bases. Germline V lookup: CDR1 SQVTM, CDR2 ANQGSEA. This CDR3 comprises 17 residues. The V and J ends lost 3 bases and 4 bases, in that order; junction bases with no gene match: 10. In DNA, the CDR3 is TGCAGCGTTGAGGTGAAAGGGACTAGCGGGTTATACAATGAGCAGTTCTTC. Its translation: CSVEVKGTSGLYNEQFF.